This T cell receptor (beta chain) is drawn from a study of blood T cell repertoires in COVID-19. Across the study: The samples span acute and convalescent COVID-19 from the United States, Italy and Spain.

Sequencing was performed with immunoSEQ multiplex PCR; in TCRdb, only in-frame clones are kept and a portion is missing. The sample carries about 120,000 clones, 82% recorded once. The CDR3 contains 15 residues. Germline V lookup: CDR1 SGHRS, CDR2 YFSETQ. V dropped 0 bases and J dropped 3; count of bases not matched to a gene: 5. The source material was peripheral blood. V is TRBV5-1 and J is TRBJ1-2, with 7 nucleotides matching TRBD1. The TCR comes from a human donor in a cohort sampled during active COVID-19. For the CDR3, the DNA is TGCGCCAGCAGCTTGGAAGAACAGGGGCACTATGGCTACACCTTC. As protein: CASSLEEQGHYGYTF.